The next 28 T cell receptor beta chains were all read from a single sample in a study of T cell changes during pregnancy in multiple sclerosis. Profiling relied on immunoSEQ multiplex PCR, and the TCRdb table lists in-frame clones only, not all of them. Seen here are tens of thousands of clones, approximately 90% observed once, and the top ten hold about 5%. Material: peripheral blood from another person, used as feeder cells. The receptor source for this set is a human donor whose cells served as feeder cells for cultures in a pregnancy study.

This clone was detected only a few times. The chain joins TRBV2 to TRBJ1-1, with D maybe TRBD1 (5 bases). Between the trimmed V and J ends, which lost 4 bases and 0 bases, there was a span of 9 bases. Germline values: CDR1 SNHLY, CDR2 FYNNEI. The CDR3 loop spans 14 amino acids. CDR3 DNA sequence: TGTGCCAGCAGTGCCCAACAGGTGAACACTGAAGCTTTCTTT. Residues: CASSAQQVNTEAFF.

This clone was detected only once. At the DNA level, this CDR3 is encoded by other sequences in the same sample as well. CDR3 DNA: TGTGCCAGCTCACCAAACAGAATGAACACTGAAGCTTTCTTT. Translation: CASSPNRMNTEAFF. The chain joins TRBV18 to TRBJ1-1; D ambiguous. The CDR3 extends over 14 amino acids. Trimming shortened V by 2 bases and J by 0 bases, and 7 bases separated the two germline ends. The germline V gene has CDR1 KGHSH and CDR2 LQKENI.

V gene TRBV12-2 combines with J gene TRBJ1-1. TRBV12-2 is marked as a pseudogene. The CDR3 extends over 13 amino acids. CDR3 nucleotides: TGTGCAAACCCCTTCGTGAGGTCCACTGAAGCTTTCTTT. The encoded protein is CANPFVRSTEAFF.

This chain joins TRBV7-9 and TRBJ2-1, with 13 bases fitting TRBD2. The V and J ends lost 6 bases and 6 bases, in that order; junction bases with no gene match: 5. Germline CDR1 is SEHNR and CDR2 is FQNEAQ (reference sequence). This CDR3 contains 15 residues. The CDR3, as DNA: TGTGCCAGCAGTTCCGGGACTAGCGGGACCAATGAGCAGTTCTTC. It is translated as CASSSGTSGTNEQFF.

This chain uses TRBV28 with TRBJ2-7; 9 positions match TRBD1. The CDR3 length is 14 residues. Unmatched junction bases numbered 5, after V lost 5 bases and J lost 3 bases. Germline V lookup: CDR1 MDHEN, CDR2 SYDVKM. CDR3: CASSLGQGFYEQYF. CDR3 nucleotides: TGTGCCAGCAGTCTGGGACAGGGATTCTACGAGCAGTACTTC.

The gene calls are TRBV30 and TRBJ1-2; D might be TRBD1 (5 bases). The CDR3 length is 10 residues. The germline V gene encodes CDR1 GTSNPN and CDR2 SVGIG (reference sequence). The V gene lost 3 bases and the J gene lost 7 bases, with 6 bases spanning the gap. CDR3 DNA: TGTGCCTGGAGGAGGGGTGGCTACACCTTC. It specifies CAWRRGGYTF.

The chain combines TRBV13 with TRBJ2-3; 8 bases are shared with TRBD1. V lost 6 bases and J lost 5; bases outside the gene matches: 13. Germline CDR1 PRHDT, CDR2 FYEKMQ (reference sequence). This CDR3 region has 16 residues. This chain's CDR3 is CASSKTGVSEVDTQYF. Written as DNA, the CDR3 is TGTGCCAGCAGTAAGACAGGGGTTTCGGAGGTAGATACGCAGTATTTT.

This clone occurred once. The CDR3 sequence: CATSREQGGRYEQYF. The DNA for the CDR3 is TGTGCCACCAGCAGGGAACAGGGAGGGCGCTACGAGCAGTACTTC. This chain joins TRBV15 and TRBJ2-7; perhaps TRBD2 as D (7 bases). Between the trimmed V and J ends, which lost 3 bases and 3 bases, there was a span of 15 bases. CDR3 length: 15 amino acids. Germline V gene lookup returns CDR1 LNHNV and CDR2 YYDKDF (reference sequence).

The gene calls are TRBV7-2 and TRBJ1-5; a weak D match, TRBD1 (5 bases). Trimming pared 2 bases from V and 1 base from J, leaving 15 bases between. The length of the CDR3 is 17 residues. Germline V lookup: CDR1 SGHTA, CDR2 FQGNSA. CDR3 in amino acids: CASSLLVSGMSNQPQHF. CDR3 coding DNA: TGTGCCAGCAGCTTATTAGTGTCAGGGATGAGCAATCAGCCCCAGCATTTT.

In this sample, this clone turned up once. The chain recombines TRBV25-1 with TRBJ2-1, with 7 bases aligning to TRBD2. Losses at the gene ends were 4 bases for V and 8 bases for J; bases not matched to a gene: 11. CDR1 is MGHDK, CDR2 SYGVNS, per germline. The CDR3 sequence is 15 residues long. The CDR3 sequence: CASSGGRGTLDEQFF. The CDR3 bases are TGTGCCAGCAGTGGAGGGAGGGGCACCCTGGATGAGCAGTTCTTC.

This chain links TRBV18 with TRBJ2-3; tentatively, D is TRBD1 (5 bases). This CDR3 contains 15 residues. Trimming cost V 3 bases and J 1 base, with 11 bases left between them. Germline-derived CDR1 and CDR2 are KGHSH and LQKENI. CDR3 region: CASSPGQAGTDTQYF. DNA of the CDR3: TGTGCCAGCTCACCGGGGCAGGCTGGCACAGATACGCAGTATTTT.

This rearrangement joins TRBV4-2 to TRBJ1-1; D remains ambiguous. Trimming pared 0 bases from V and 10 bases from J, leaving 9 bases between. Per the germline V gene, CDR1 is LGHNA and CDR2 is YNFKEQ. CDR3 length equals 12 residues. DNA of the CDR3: TGTGCCAGCAGCCAAGATCCCGGGGTAGCTTTCTTT. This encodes CASSQDPGVAFF.

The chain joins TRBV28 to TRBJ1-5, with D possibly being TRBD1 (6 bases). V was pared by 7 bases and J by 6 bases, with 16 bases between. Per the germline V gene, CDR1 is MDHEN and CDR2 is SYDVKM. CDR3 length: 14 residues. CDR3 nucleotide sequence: TGTGCCAGCACCAACGCTCCACAGGGTCAGCCCCAGCATTTT. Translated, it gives CASTNAPQGQPQHF.

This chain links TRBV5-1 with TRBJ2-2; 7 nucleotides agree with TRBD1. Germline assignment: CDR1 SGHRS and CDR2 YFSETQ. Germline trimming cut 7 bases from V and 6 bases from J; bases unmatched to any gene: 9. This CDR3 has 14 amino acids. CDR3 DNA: TGCGCCAGCGACCGGGACAGCTCCCCCGGGGAGCTGTTTTTT. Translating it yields CASDRDSSPGELFF. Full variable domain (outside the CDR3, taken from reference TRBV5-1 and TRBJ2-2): KAGVTQTPRYLIKTRGQQVTLSCSPISGHRSVSWYQQTPGQGLQFLFEYFSETQRNKGNFPGRFSGRQFSNSRSEMNVSTLELGDSALYLCASDRDSSPGELFFGEGSRLTVL.

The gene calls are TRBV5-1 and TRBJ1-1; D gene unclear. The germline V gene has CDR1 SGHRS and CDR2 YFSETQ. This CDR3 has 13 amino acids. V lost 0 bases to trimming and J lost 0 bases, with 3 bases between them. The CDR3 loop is CASSLGVNTEAFF. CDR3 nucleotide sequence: TGCGCCAGCAGCTTGGGGGTGAACACTGAAGCTTTCTTT.

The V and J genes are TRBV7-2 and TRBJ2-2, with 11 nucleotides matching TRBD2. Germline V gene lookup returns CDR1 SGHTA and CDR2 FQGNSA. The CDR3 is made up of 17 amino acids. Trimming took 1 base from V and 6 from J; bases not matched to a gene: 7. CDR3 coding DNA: TGTGCCAGCAGCTTAGACTTACTAGCGGGGGTGGCCGGGGAGCTGTTTTTT. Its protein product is CASSLDLLAGVAGELFF.

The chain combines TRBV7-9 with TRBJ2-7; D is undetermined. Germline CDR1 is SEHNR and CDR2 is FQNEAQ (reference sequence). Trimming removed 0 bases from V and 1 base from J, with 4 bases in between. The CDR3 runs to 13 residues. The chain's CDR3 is CASSLAKSYEQYF. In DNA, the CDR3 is TGTGCCAGCAGCTTAGCCAAGTCCTACGAGCAGTACTTC. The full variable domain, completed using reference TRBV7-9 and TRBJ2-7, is DTGVSQNPRHKITKRGQNVTFRCDPISEHNRLYWYRQTLGQGPEFLTYFQNEAQLEKSRLLSDRFSAERPKGSFSTLEIQRTEQGDSAMYLCASSLAKSYEQYFGPGTRLTVT.

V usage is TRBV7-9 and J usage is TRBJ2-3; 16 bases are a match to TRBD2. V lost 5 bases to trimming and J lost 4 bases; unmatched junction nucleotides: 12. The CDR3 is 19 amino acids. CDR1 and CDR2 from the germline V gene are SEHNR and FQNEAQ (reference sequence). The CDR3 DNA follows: TGTGCCAGCAGCCCTACGCCGGGACTAGCGGGGGGGCAGGCAGATACGCAGTATTTT. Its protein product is CASSPTPGLAGGQADTQYF.

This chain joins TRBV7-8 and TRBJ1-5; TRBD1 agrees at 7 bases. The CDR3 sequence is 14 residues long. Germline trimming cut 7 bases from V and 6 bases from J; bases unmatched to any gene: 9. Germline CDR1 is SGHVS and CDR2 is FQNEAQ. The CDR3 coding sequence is TGTGCCAGCACCGACAGGGACCCCGGTCAGCCCCAGCATTTT. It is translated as CASTDRDPGQPQHF.

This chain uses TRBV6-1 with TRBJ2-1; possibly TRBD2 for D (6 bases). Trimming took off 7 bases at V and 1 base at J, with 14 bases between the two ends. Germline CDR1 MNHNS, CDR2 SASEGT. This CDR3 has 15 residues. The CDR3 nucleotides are TGTGCCAGCATCCAAAGCGGGCCATCCTACAATGAGCAGTTCTTC. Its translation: CASIQSGPSYNEQFF.

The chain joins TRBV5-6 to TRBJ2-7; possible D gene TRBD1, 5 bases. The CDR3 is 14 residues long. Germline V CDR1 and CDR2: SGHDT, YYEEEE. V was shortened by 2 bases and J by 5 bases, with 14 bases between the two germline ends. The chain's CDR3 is CASSLGPVGHEQYF. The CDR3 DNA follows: TGTGCCAGCAGCTTAGGGCCAGTGGGGCACGAGCAGTACTTC. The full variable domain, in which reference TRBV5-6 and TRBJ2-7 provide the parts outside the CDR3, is DAGVTQSPTHLIKTRGQQVTLRCSPKSGHDTVSWYQQALGQGPQFIFQYYEEEERQRGNFPDRFSGHQFPNYSSELNVNALLLGDSALYLCASSLGPVGHEQYFGPGTRLTVT.

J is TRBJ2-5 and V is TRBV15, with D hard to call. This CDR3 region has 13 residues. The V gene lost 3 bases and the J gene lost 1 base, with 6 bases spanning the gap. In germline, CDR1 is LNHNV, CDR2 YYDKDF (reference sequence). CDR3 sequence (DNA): TGTGCCACCAGCAGCGGATTCCAAGAGACCCAGTACTTC. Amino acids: CATSSGFQETQYF. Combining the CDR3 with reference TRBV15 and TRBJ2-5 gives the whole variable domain DAMVIQNPRYQVTQFGKPVTLSCSQTLNHNVMYWYQQKSSQAPKLLFHYYDKDFNNEADTPDNFQSRRPNTSFCFLDIRSPGLGDTAMYLCATSSGFQETQYFGPGTRLLVL.

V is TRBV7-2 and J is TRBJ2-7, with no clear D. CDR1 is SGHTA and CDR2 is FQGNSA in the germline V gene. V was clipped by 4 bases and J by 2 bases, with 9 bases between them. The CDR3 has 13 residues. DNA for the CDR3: TGTGCCAGCAGCTCAACAGCTACCTACGAGCAGTACTTC. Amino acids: CASSSTATYEQYF.

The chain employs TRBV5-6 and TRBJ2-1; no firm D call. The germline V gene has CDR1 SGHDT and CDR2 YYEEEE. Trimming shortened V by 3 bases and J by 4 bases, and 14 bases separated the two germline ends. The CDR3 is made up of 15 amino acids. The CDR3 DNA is TGTGCCAGCAGCTGGAAATCGCGAATTTACAATGAGCAGTTCTTC. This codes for CASSWKSRIYNEQFF.

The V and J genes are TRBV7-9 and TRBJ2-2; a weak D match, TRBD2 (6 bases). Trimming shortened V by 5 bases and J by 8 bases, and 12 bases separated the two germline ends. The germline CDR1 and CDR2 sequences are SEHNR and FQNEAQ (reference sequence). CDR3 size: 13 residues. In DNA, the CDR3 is TGTGCCAGCAGCGAGACTAGGGCAGGGGAGCTGTTTTTT. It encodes CASSETRAGELFF.

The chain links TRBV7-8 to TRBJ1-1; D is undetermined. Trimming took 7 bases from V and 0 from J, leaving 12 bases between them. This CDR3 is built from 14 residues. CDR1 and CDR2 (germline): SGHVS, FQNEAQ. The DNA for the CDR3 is TGTGCCAGCACATTATCCAGCATGAACACTGAAGCTTTCTTT. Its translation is CASTLSSMNTEAFF.

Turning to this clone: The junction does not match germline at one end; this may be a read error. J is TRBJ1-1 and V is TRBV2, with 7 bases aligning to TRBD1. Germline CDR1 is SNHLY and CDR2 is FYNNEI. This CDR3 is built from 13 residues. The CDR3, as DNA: TGTGCCAGCAGTGTGACAGGGAACGCTGAAGCTTTCTTT. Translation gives CASSVTGNAEAFF.

In nucleotides, the CDR3 is TGCGCCAGCAGCCAGCAGGGTGCCACCGGGGAGCTGTTTTTT. Translating it yields CASSQQGATGELFF. This chain joins TRBV4-1 and TRBJ2-2; possibly TRBD1 for D (5 bases). The CDR3 sequence is 14 residues long. CDR1 is MGHRA, CDR2 YSYEKL, per germline. V gave up 3 bases and J gave up 4 bases, with 9 bases separating them.